The 18 T cell receptor beta chains below were found in one sample sequenced in a study of sequential checkpoint blockade in melanoma. The assay was immunoSEQ multiplex PCR, and TCRdb's table has in-frame clones only and misses some. This sample carries approximately 5,000 clones, 70% to 90% of them seen once, and the ten largest clones take 9%. Stated treatment: randomized to nivolumab then ipilimumab (arm A) or the reverse (arm B). Here the sequenced sample was CD8+ T cells sorted from blood (inferred from file names), taken from a patient given nivolumab and ipilimumab in sequence. The receptors shown here come from a human donor with melanoma.

The V and J genes are TRBV9 and TRBJ2-3, with D tentatively TRBD2 (7 bases). The CDR3 extends over 14 amino acids. Germline loops: CDR1 SGDLS, CDR2 YYNGEE. The germline V and J ends were trimmed by 6 bases and 6 bases, with 17 bases remaining between them. Here the CDR3 DNA reads TGTGCCAGCAACCAGGGGAGGGAGGACGATACGCAGTATTTT. It encodes CASNQGREDDTQYF.

The rearrangement uses TRBV9 and TRBJ2-7; 10 bases align to TRBD2. The trim removed 0 bases at V and 2 bases at J, leaving 11 bases unmatched. The V gene's germline CDR1 is SGDLS and CDR2 YYNGEE. CDR3 size: 18 residues. CDR3: CASSVGGTSGNPTYEQYF. Written as DNA, the CDR3 is TGTGCCAGCAGCGTAGGGGGAACTAGCGGGAACCCTACCTACGAGCAGTACTTC.

The CDR3 DNA sequence: TGCGCCAGCAGCCAAGGCAGGGTAGGTTCAGTTGAAGCTTTCTTT. Translation gives CASSQGRVGSVEAFF. The chain couples TRBV4-3 to TRBJ1-1, with D possibly being TRBD1 (5 bases). Germline CDR1 is LGHNA and CDR2 is YSLEER. V lost 1 base, J lost 7 bases, and 16 bases lay in between. The CDR3 contains 15 residues.

The chain links TRBV9 to TRBJ2-1, with a weak D call TRBD1 (6 bases). Germline CDR1 is SGDLS and CDR2 is YYNGEE. The length of the CDR3 is 15 residues. Trimming pared 4 bases from V and 8 bases from J, leaving 19 bases between. This chain's CDR3 is CASSPRQAIRDEQFF. DNA for the CDR3: TGTGCCAGCAGCCCCAGACAGGCCATTAGGGATGAGCAGTTCTTC.

CDR3 nucleotides: TGTGCCAGCAGCCTACAGGGGCAGGGGTATGGCTACACCTTC. It is translated as CASSLQGQGYGYTF. The chain carries TRBV7-2 and TRBJ1-2, with 7 bases that match TRBD1. V lost 5 bases to trimming and J lost 5 bases; unmatched junction nucleotides: 8. The CDR3 extends over 14 amino acids. CDR1 SGHTA and CDR2 FQGNSA come from the germline V gene. Supplemented by reference TRBV7-2 and TRBJ1-2, the full variable domain reads GAGVSQSPSNKVTEKGKDVELRCDPISGHTALYWYRQSLGQGLEFLIYFQGNSAPDKSGLPSDRFSAERTGGSVSTLTIQRTQQEDSAVYLCASSLQGQGYGYTFGSGTRLTVV.

This chain links TRBV4-2 with TRBJ1-5; tentatively, D is TRBD1 (6 bases). The V gene's germline CDR1 is LGHNA and CDR2 YNFKEQ. Trimming removed 3 bases at V and 7 bases at J, with 16 bases between. CDR3 length equals 15 residues. In nucleotides, the CDR3 is TGTGCCAGCAGCCAGGAACAGGGTAGGGGACAGCCCCAGCATTTT. Translating gives CASSQEQGRGQPQHF.

A note on this clone: The junction and the germline gene differ at one end; a read error may be behind it. The chain recombines TRBV9 with TRBJ2-2; the D is unclear. This CDR3 spans 13 amino acids. Germline-derived CDR1 and CDR2 are SGDLS and YYNGEE. The CDR3 region is CASTVASTGELFF. The CDR3 DNA reads TGTGCCAGCACCGTAGCCTCCACCGGGGAGCTGTTTTTT.

The rearrangement links TRBV6-1 to TRBJ2-7; D unclear. The CDR3 is made up of 15 amino acids. CDR1 MNHNS and CDR2 SASEGT come from the germline V gene. The germline V and J ends were trimmed by 2 bases and 2 bases, with 13 bases remaining between them. The CDR3 nucleotides read TGTGCCAGCAGTGAAAGGCTCAGGTCTACCTACGAGCAGTACTTC. Protein: CASSERLRSTYEQYF.

This chain joins TRBV19 and TRBJ2-7, with D tentatively TRBD2 (6 bases). Germline loops: CDR1 LNHDA, CDR2 SQIVND (reference sequence). Trimming shortened V by 3 bases and J by 2 bases, and 11 bases separated the two germline ends. The CDR3 is 14 residues long. CDR3 bases: TGTGCCAGTAGTATTACTAGCAGGGCCTACGAGCAGTACTTC. Its protein is CASSITSRAYEQYF.

The genes are TRBV27 and TRBJ2-1; TRBD1 matches at 8 bases. Germline V CDR1 and CDR2: MNHEY, SMNVEV (reference sequence). This CDR3 has 14 residues. The V segment lost 3 bases and the J segment 7 bases; nucleotides outside the gene matches: 5. The CDR3 coding sequence is TGTGCCAGCAGTTTGCCAGGGGGCTTGAATGAGCAGTTCTTC. This gives the protein CASSLPGGLNEQFF.

V usage is TRBV4-1 and J usage is TRBJ2-7; D might be TRBD2 (6 bases). The germline V and J ends were trimmed by 1 base and 0 bases, with 10 bases remaining between them. CDR3 length: 15 amino acids. CDR1 is MGHRA, CDR2 YSYEKL, per germline. The CDR3, as DNA: TGCGCCAGCAGCCAAGTAGCGGCTAGCTCCTACGAGCAGTACTTC. Translation gives CASSQVAASSYEQYF.

This chain joins TRBV11-1 and TRBJ1-1; TRBD1 is a possible D gene (5 bases). Trimming cost V 4 bases and J 6 bases, with 12 bases left between them. Germline V gene data show CDR1 as SGHAT and CDR2 as FQDESV (reference sequence). The CDR3 is 13 residues long. The CDR3 DNA follows: TGTGCCAGCAGCTCGAAGTGGGGCCCTGAAGCTTTCTTT. Amino acids: CASSSKWGPEAFF.

CDR3 coding DNA: TGTGCCAGCAGTCCACTAGGTGGGGATACGCAGTATTTT. Residues: CASSPLGGDTQYF. This rearrangement joins TRBV25-1 to TRBJ2-3; weak D call: TRBD2 (5 bases). V was shortened by 5 bases and J by 6 bases, with 12 bases between the two germline ends. CDR1 and CDR2 from the germline V gene are MGHDK and SYGVNS. The CDR3 consists of 13 residues.

There are a few counts of this clone. This chain connects TRBV7-9 to TRBJ2-1; 13 bases agree with TRBD2. Germline V CDR1 and CDR2: SEHNR, FQNEAQ (reference sequence). This CDR3 comprises 18 residues. With V trimmed by 4 bases and J by 5 bases, 11 bases remained unmatched. The CDR3 nucleotides read TGTGCCAGCAGCTCACTAGCGGGGGGGCCGGAATTACACAATGAGCAGTTCTTC. Protein product: CASSSLAGGPELHNEQFF.

Only a few counts were recorded for this clone. The chain has TRBV6-6 and TRBJ2-7; TRBD1 matches 10 bases. CDR1 and CDR2 (germline): MNHNY, SVGAGI (reference sequence). The CDR3 runs to 14 residues. Trimming removed 6 bases from V and 3 bases from J; junction bases left unmatched: 5. The DNA of the CDR3 is TGTGCCAGCAGCCCGGGACAGGGGAGCTACGAGCAGTACTTC. Translated: CASSPGQGSYEQYF.

The chain combines TRBV5-1 with TRBJ2-7; 7 positions agree with TRBD2. With V trimmed by 5 bases and J by 5 bases, 10 bases remained unmatched. Germline values: CDR1 SGHRS, CDR2 YFSETQ. CDR3 length: 14 amino acids. The CDR3 protein is CASRTSGNSHEQYF. In DNA, the CDR3 is TGCGCCAGCAGGACGAGCGGGAATTCTCACGAGCAGTACTTC.

CDR3 nucleotide sequence: TGTGCCACCAGCAACCAGGGAAACTATGGCTACACCTTC. Translated, it gives CATSNQGNYGYTF. J is TRBJ1-2 and V is TRBV15, with D possibly TRBD1 on 5 matching bases. CDR1 LNHNV and CDR2 YYDKDF come from the germline V gene (reference sequence). The CDR3 spans 13 residues. With 4 bases removed from V and 2 bases from J, the gap between germline ends came to 8 bases. The complete variable domain, with remaining parts taken from reference TRBV15 and TRBJ1-2, reads DAMVIQNPRYQVTQFGKPVTLSCSQTLNHNVMYWYQQKSSQAPKLLFHYYDKDFNNEADTPDNFQSRRPNTSFCFLDIRSPGLGDTAMYLCATSNQGNYGYTFGSGTRLTVV.

This clone has only one observation. This sequence joins TRBV29-1 and TRBJ2-7; 12 nucleotides agree with TRBD2. Germline V lookup: CDR1 SQVTM, CDR2 ANQGSEA. V trimming: 2 bases; J trimming: 6 bases; junction bases outside the gene matches: 8. The CDR3 length is 15 residues. This chain's CDR3 is CSVERRLAGASEQYF. Here the CDR3 DNA reads TGCAGCGTTGAACGGAGACTAGCGGGAGCCAGCGAGCAGTACTTC.